The 8 T cell receptor beta chains listed next were all sequenced from one sample in a study of type 1 regulatory T cells. TCRdb used MiXCR to reprocess the reads, holding one entry per CDR3 protein. The sample has 60,000 to 80,000 distinct CDR3 sequences; around 63% are singletons. Which antigens these TCRs recognize remains unknown. The sample comprised cultured T cells, either the whole culture or a sorted T cell fraction (not recorded which). Subset defined: Tr1-enriched cell product generated in vitro against host alloantigens. These receptors all stem from a human donor in good health.

The chain recombines TRBV12-3 or TRBV12-4 with TRBJ2-7; D is perhaps TRBD2 (5 bases). Trimming took off 4 bases at V and 5 bases at J, with 18 bases between the two ends. The CDR3 consists of 15 residues. The CDR3 here is CASSSGSETPDEQYF. CDR3 nucleotides: TGTGCCAGCAGTTCGGGTAGCGAGACCCCCGACGAGCAGTACTTC.

The rearrangement uses TRBV20-1 and TRBJ2-7; D tentatively reads TRBD1 or TRBD2 (5 bases each). Germline V gene data show CDR1 as DFQATT and CDR2 as SNEGSKA (reference sequence). The CDR3 is 16 amino acids. The V end was cut by 2 bases, the J end by 2 bases, with 19 bases between. CDR3 sequence reads: CSARSGTFGTAYEQYF. The CDR3 nucleotides are TGCAGTGCTAGATCCGGGACCTTCGGAACCGCCTACGAGCAGTACTTC.

The V gene is TRBV5-4, the J gene TRBJ1-6; 8 bases fit TRBD1. V gave up 3 bases and J gave up 6 bases; unmatched junction bases: 2. This CDR3 is 14 amino acids long. Per germline, CDR1 SGHNT and CDR2 YYREEE (reference sequence). The CDR3 nucleotides are TGTGCCAGCAGCTCACAGGGGGGTAATTCACCCCTCCACTTT. As protein: CASSSQGGNSPLHF.

The V call is TRBV10-3, the J call TRBJ1-5, with D possibly TRBD1 on 5 matching bases. The length of the CDR3 is 15 residues. V was trimmed by 0 bases and J by 2 bases, leaving 8 bases between them. The germline gives CDR1 ENHRY, CDR2 SYGVKD. The CDR3 bases are TGTGCCATCAGTGAGTCTGGGGCAGGCAATCAGCCCCAGCATTTT. Translated, it gives CAISESGAGNQPQHF.

This clonotype was detected only a few times. The rearrangement uses TRBV6-2 or TRBV6-3 and TRBJ2-5; D gene ambiguous. V shed 6 bases and J shed 3 bases, with 8 bases lying between them. The CDR3 is 12 amino acids. The germline V gene has CDR1 MNHEY and CDR2 SVGEGT. The CDR3 sequence: CASSPTEETQYF. CDR3 sequence (DNA): TGTGCCAGCAGCCCGACCGAAGAGACCCAGTACTTC.

The sample holds a few counts of this clonotype. The chain employs TRBV5-1 and TRBJ2-7, with D perhaps matching TRBD1 or TRBD2 (5 bases each). CDR3 length: 15 residues. The germline gives CDR1 SGHRS, CDR2 YFSETQ. With 4 bases removed from V and 0 bases from J, the gap between germline ends came to 14 bases. The CDR3 here is CASSRWDGSSYEQYF. The CDR3 nucleotides read TGCGCCAGCAGCCGTTGGGACGGAAGCTCCTACGAGCAGTACTTC.

This clonotype was observed a few times. The V call is TRBV29-1, the J call TRBJ2-7; 7 bases are a match to TRBD1. Germline CDR1 and CDR2: SQVTM and ANQGSEA. The CDR3 extends over 17 amino acids. V shed 4 bases and J 4 bases; nucleotides not matched to a gene: 19. CDR3 residues: CSVGRQGIGSPFYEQYF. CDR3 in DNA: TGCAGCGTTGGGAGACAGGGCATTGGGTCCCCCTTTTACGAGCAGTACTTC.

The V and J genes are TRBV7-9 and TRBJ2-3, with 10 bases lining up with TRBD2. The CDR3 runs 17 residues. Germline CDR1 reads SEHNR; CDR2 reads FQNEAQ (reference sequence). V was pared by 5 bases and J by 1 base, with 9 bases of the junction left unmatched. The CDR3 sequence is CASSTGLAAEGTDTQYF. The CDR3 DNA reads TGTGCCAGCAGCACCGGACTAGCGGCAGAAGGCACAGATACGCAGTATTTT.